This T cell receptor beta chain was observed in a study of OX40 agonist ivuxolimab in advanced cancers. Across the study: Patients received ivuxolimab, an intravenous treatment, every 2 weeks at 0.01 to 10 mg/kg.

The CDR3 consists of 14 residues. V was pared by 0 bases and J by 2 bases, with 3 bases between. CDR1 and CDR2 (germline): SGHRS, YFSETQ. The table came from immunoSEQ multiplex PCR; TCRdb's copy has only in-frame clones and leaves some out. The data contain about 60,000 clones, over 80% of them singletons. The sequenced sample was CD4+ or CD8+ T cells sorted from blood, obtained in a trial of the OX40 agonist ivuxolimab. V gene TRBV5-1 combines with J gene TRBJ2-6; D unclear. This sequence was found in an adult with an advanced solid tumor such as melanoma, head and neck, liver or kidney cancer. This chain's CDR3 is CASSLDAGANVLTF. The CDR3 DNA reads TGCGCCAGCAGCTTGGACGCTGGGGCCAACGTCCTGACTTTC.